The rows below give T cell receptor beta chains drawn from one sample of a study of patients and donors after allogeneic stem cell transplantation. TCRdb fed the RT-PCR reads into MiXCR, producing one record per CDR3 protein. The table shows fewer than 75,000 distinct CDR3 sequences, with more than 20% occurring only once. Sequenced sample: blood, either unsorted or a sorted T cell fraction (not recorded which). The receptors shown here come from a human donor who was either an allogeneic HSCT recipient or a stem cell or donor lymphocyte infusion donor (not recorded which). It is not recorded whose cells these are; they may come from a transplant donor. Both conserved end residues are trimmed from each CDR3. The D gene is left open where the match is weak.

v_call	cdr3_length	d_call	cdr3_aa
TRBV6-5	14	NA	ASSYFRQLMNTEAF
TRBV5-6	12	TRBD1	ASRDRDRIHEQF
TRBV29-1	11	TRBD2	SVEFRGVETQY
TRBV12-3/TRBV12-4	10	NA	ASKGVREKLF
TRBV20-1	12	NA	SARGNKGGAEAF
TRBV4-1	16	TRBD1	ASSRPVDRGTWNTEAF
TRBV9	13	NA	ASSAQGSSTDTQY
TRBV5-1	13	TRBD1	ASSLGQGVQETQY
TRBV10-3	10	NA	ATGALQETQY
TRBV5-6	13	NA	ASSLGQIYNSPLH